This T cell receptor beta chain originates from a study of T-cell reconstitution after alpha-beta-depleted transplantation in children. Whole-study results and caveats: A year had passed since transplant, and T-cell counts and diversity by then came mostly from newly produced T cells. It was surviving recipient T cells and thymic progenitors that gave some patients high TCRbeta diversity at day 60. The origin of alpha-beta T cells about two months after transplant was reportedly several hundred expanded graft clones.

The TCRbeta library was prepared with unique molecular identifiers. Using its own MiXCR run on the PCR reads, TCRdb lists one record per CDR3 protein. Of just under 350,000 distinct CDR3 sequences listed, 15% to 20% were seen once; the top ten hold around 41%. Turning to this clonotype: As yet, its antigen is unknown.

This CDR3 comprises 16 residues. The junction had 12 bases not matched to a gene; V was cut back by 2 bases and J by 7 bases. CDR1 is SGHRS and CDR2 is YFSETQ in the germline V gene. This TCR was sampled from a male patient aged 2 to 9 who had a stem cell transplant for acute lymphoblastic leukemia, so the T cells may come from the graft donor. Source: PBMCs, mostly from graft donor cells, taken 360 days after TCRalphabeta/CD19-depleted stem cell transplant. The chain is built from TRBV5-1 and TRBJ2-7, with 10 nucleotides matching TRBD2. CDR3 amino acids: CASSLTELAGLGEQYF. DNA for the CDR3: TGCGCCAGCAGCTTAACCGAACTAGCGGGATTGGGTGAGCAGTACTTC.